Below, 10 T cell receptor beta chains from the same sample are listed, as sequenced in a study of vaccination effects on CD4 cells after COVID-19. When more than 9 days of culture had elapsed, CD4+ T cells were isolated. No antigen has been assigned to these receptors. Repertoires were generated with immunoSEQ multiplex PCR, while TCRdb's copy carries only in-frame clones and drops some. The table includes tens of thousands of clones, about 72% detected once. The material was CD4+ T cells from PBMCs cultured without peptide, obtained before COVID-19 vaccination. All receptors come from a human donor who had a prior SARS-CoV-2 infection.

The rearrangement uses TRBV4-2 and TRBJ2-7; a possible D gene is TRBD2 (6 bases). The CDR3 length is 15 residues. The ends were cut back, 1 base at V and 6 bases at J, with 16 bases in the middle. Germline lookup yields CDR1 LGHNA and CDR2 YNFKEQ. CDR3 amino acids: CASSQAPGLRGEQYF. The CDR3 region has the DNA TGTGCCAGCAGCCAAGCCCCGGGACTGCGGGGCGAGCAGTACTTC.

The rearrangement joins TRBV7-8 to TRBJ2-3; 8 bases fit TRBD2. The ends lost 5 bases at V and 2 bases at J; junction bases unmatched: 6. Germline CDR1 and CDR2: SGHVS and FQNEAQ. The CDR3 is made up of 15 amino acids. The CDR3 region is CASSPGLAVTDTQYF. The CDR3, as DNA: TGTGCCAGCAGCCCAGGACTAGCTGTCACAGATACGCAGTATTTT.

The gene calls are TRBV15 and TRBJ2-3, with D hard to call. There are 13 residues in the CDR3. Germline V gene sequence: CDR1 LNHNV, CDR2 YYDKDF (reference sequence). The V end lost 1 base, the J end lost 6 bases, and 8 bases lay between the germline ends. The CDR3 sequence: CATSRVPRDTQYF. The CDR3 DNA reads as TGTGCCACCAGCAGAGTCCCCCGGGATACGCAGTATTTT.

The gene calls are TRBV7-2 and TRBJ1-5; no firm D call. Trimming took 5 bases from V and 9 from J, leaving 11 bases between them. The CDR3 runs to 12 residues. Germline CDR1 reads SGHTA; CDR2 reads FQGNSA. CDR3 bases: TGTGCCAGCAGCGAGGGCTATCGGCCCCAGCATTTT. Translation: CASSEGYRPQHF.

The J gene is TRBJ1-5, the V gene TRBV2; no firm D call. Looked up from germline, CDR1 is SNHLY and CDR2 is FYNNEI. The length of the CDR3 is 13 residues. The germline V and J ends were trimmed by 8 bases and 5 bases, with 13 bases remaining between them. The CDR3 is CASVLTHDQPQHF. The CDR3 nucleotides read TGTGCCAGCGTTCTCACACATGATCAGCCCCAGCATTTT.

The V and J genes are TRBV14 and TRBJ1-6, with D maybe TRBD1 (6 bases). CDR1 and CDR2 (germline): SGHDN, FVKESK. There are 16 residues in the CDR3. Trimming removed 0 bases from V and 6 bases from J, with 12 bases in between. The CDR3 sequence is CASSQDRGALNSPLHF. In DNA, the CDR3 is TGTGCCAGCAGCCAAGATAGGGGGGCGCTTAATTCACCCCTCCACTTT.

The rearrangement uses TRBV5-1 and TRBJ2-3, with 12 bases that match TRBD2. Germline assignment: CDR1 SGHRS and CDR2 YFSETQ. The CDR3 extends over 16 amino acids. The ends lost 5 bases at V and 2 bases at J; junction bases unmatched: 6. The CDR3 protein is CASRTGLAGSTDTQYF. CDR3 bases: TGCGCCAGCAGGACAGGACTAGCGGGGTCCACAGATACGCAGTATTTT.

The V and J genes are TRBV7-9 and TRBJ2-5, with D perhaps being TRBD1 or TRBD2 (6 bases each). V was clipped by 5 bases and J by 3 bases, with 13 bases between them. This CDR3 has 14 residues. Germline values: CDR1 SEHNR, CDR2 FQNEAQ (reference sequence). This CDR3 reads CASSHLGGKETQYF. CDR3 DNA sequence: TGTGCCAGCAGCCATCTAGGGGGGAAAGAGACCCAGTACTTC.

V gene TRBV18 combines with J gene TRBJ1-2; D gene ambiguous. The germline CDR1 and CDR2 sequences are KGHSH and LQKENI. This CDR3 contains 13 residues. V lost 6 bases to trimming and J lost 2 bases, with 10 bases between them. The CDR3 DNA reads TGTGCCAGCTCGCTCGGGCAAAACTATGGCTACACCTTC. Its protein is CASSLGQNYGYTF.

This sequence joins TRBV6-5 and TRBJ2-7; D possibly corresponds to TRBD1 (6 bases). V was shortened by 6 bases and J by 4 bases, with 16 bases between the two germline ends. The CDR3 has 14 residues. Germline assignment: CDR1 MNHEY and CDR2 SVGAGI. The CDR3 DNA is TGTGCCAGCAGCATTACAGGGCCTTCATACGAGCAGTACTTC. The encoded protein is CASSITGPSYEQYF.